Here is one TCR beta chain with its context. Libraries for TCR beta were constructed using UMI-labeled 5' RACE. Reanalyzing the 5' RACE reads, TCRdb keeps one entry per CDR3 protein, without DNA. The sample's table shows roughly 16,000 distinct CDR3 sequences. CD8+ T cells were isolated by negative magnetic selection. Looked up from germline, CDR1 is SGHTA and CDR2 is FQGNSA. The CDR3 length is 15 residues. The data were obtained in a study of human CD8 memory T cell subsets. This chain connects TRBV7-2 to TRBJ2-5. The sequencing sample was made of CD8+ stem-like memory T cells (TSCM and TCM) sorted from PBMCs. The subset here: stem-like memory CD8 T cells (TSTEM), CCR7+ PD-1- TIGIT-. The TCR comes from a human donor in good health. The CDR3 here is CASSSWTDAQETQYF. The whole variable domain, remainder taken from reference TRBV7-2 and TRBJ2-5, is GAGVSQSPSNKVTEKGKDVELRCDPISGHTALYWYRQSLGQGLEFLIYFQGNSAPDKSGLPSDRFSAERTGGSVSTLTIQRTQQEDSAVYLCASSSWTDAQETQYFGPGTRLLVL.